Presented here are 17 T cell receptor beta chains from one specimen sequenced in a study of response to subunit inactivated influenza vaccine. TCRdb fed the RT-PCR reads into MiXCR, producing one record per CDR3 protein. Seen here are more than 400,000 distinct CDR3 sequences, roughly 7.9% observed once, and the top ten hold 13%. Sequences were derived from PBMCs from blood, sampled about 23 months after vaccination. The receptors here all came from a man aged 45 to 70 who received an inactivated influenza vaccine.

This clonotype was observed a few times. This rearrangement joins TRBV11-2 to TRBJ2-5; D may be TRBD1 (6 bases). The germline V gene has CDR1 SGHAT and CDR2 FQNNGV. Trimming shortened V by 4 bases and J by 4 bases, and 7 bases separated the two germline ends. This CDR3 region has 12 residues. The DNA of the CDR3 is TGTGCCAGCAGCTCAGGGGTAGAGACCCAGTACTTC. Its protein product is CASSSGVETQYF.

This clonotype turned up a few times. The chain combines TRBV4-3 with TRBJ2-1; TRBD1 aligns across 7 bases. The V and J ends lost 1 base and 6 bases, in that order; junction bases with no gene match: 9. Germline V gene sequence: CDR1 LGHNA, CDR2 YSLEER. This CDR3 spans 16 amino acids. The CDR3 DNA follows: TGCGCCAGCAGCCAAGGGAGACAGGGAGATATCAATGAGCAGTTCTTC. It specifies CASSQGRQGDINEQFF.

This clonotype was observed a handful of times. V is TRBV7-9 and J is TRBJ1-1; D gene ambiguous. Germline V gives CDR1 SEHNR, CDR2 FQNEAQ (reference sequence). This CDR3 is 16 amino acids long. Trimming cost V 5 bases and J 1 base, with 17 bases left between them. CDR3 DNA: TGTGCCAGCAGCCTCAAGAGGGCTCGGAGGAACACTGAAGCTTTCTTT. Protein: CASSLKRARRNTEAFF.

This clonotype has ten or more counts. This chain links TRBV7-3 with TRBJ2-3; a possible D gene is TRBD2 (6 bases). Trimming removed 6 bases from V and 3 bases from J, with 13 bases in between. CDR1 is SGHTA, CDR2 FQGTGA, per germline. This CDR3 has 14 residues. CDR3 sequence: CASSSTGSTDTQYF. DNA of the CDR3: TGTGCCAGCAGTTCCACCGGGAGTACAGATACGCAGTATTTT.

This clonotype was detected ten times or more. The V call is TRBV20-1, the J call TRBJ2-7; possibly TRBD1 for D (6 bases). Trimming pared 5 bases from V and 4 bases from J, leaving 15 bases between. The germline V gene has CDR1 DFQATT and CDR2 SNEGSKA (reference sequence). This CDR3 has 13 residues. CDR3 coding DNA: TGCAGTGCTCACGACAGGCCAAATTACGAGCAGTACTTC. It encodes CSAHDRPNYEQYF.

This chain links TRBV20-1 with TRBJ2-5, with 8 bases matching TRBD2. This CDR3 contains 13 residues. J lost 5 bases, V lost 4 bases, and 6 bases had no gene match. Germline lookup yields CDR1 DFQATT and CDR2 SNEGSKA (reference sequence). CDR3 bases: TGCAGTGCTACTCTAGCGGGCCGGGAGACCCAGTACTTC. This translates into CSATLAGRETQYF.

J is TRBJ2-7 and V is TRBV3-1; TRBD1 matches at 7 bases. The CDR3 spans 14 residues. V trimming: 2 bases; J trimming: 6 bases; junction bases outside the gene matches: 7. CDR1 is LGHDT and CDR2 is YNNKEL in the germline V gene (reference sequence). CDR3 coding DNA: TGTGCCAGCAGCCAACCGACAGGGTATGGCGAGCAGTACTTC. Translating gives CASSQPTGYGEQYF.

The CDR3: CASSQGHRGDIQYF. CDR3 sequence (DNA): TGTGCCAGCAGCCAGGGACACCGGGGCGACATTCAGTACTTC. V and J are TRBV3-1 and TRBJ2-4, with D possibly matching TRBD1 (6 bases). The CDR3 contains 14 residues. The V gene's germline CDR1 is LGHDT and CDR2 YNNKEL (reference sequence). V was clipped by 3 bases and J by 8 bases, with 14 bases between them.

This clonotype was counted between two and nine times. The V call is TRBV7-9, the J call TRBJ2-6; TRBD1 matches 9 bases. V shed 3 bases and J 6 bases; nucleotides not matched to a gene: 9. The CDR3 loop spans 17 amino acids. The V gene's germline CDR1 is SEHNR and CDR2 FQNEAQ (reference sequence). The CDR3 loop is CASSLGSGDRVANVLTF. The DNA of the CDR3 is TGTGCCAGCAGCTTGGGGTCGGGGGACAGGGTGGCCAACGTCCTGACTTTC.

The V gene is TRBV2, the J gene TRBJ1-4; D gene uncertain. V lost 6 bases to trimming and J lost 0 bases, with 11 bases between them. Per the germline V gene, CDR1 is SNHLY and CDR2 is FYNNEI. This CDR3 is 15 amino acids long. In DNA, the CDR3 is TGTGCCAGCAGGGTCATGGGCTCAACTAATGAAAAACTGTTTTTT. Protein product: CASRVMGSTNEKLFF.

V and J are TRBV19 and TRBJ2-5; no clear D gene. CDR1 is LNHDA and CDR2 is SQIVND in the germline V gene (reference sequence). V was clipped by 4 bases and J by 2 bases, with 8 bases between them. This CDR3 spans 13 amino acids. The CDR3 loop is CASSNREQETQYF. The DNA of the CDR3 is TGTGCCAGTAGTAACAGAGAGCAAGAGACCCAGTACTTC.

This clonotype occurred many times. The V and J genes are TRBV4-3 and TRBJ2-3, with a possible D match to TRBD2 (7 bases). The germline V gene encodes CDR1 LGHNA and CDR2 YSLEER. The germline V and J ends were trimmed by 3 bases and 0 bases, with 13 bases remaining between them. This CDR3 comprises 16 residues. CDR3 residues: CASSQGGGGSTDTQYF. In DNA, the CDR3 is TGCGCCAGCAGCCAGGGGGGCGGGGGCAGCACAGATACGCAGTATTTT.

This clonotype was seen at least ten times. Germline is not matched at one junction end, which may reflect a read error. The chain uses TRBV14 and TRBJ2-1; D is perhaps TRBD1 (6 bases). This CDR3 comprises 14 residues. Germline V gene lookup returns CDR1 SGHDN and CDR2 FVKESK. The CDR3 region has the DNA TGTGCCAGCAACCAAGGCCAAGGGGGTAATGAGCAGTTCTTC. It specifies CASNQGQGGNEQFF. The full variable domain, with the rest looked up from reference TRBV14 and TRBJ2-1, is EAGVTQFPSHSVIEKGQTVTLRCDPISGHDNLYWYRRVMGKEIKFLLHFVKESKQDESGMPNNRFLAERTGGTYSTLKVQPAELEDSGVYFCASNQGQGGNEQFFGPGTRLTVL.

The gene calls are TRBV7-2 and TRBJ2-7, with D perhaps matching TRBD1 (6 bases). The CDR3 contains 14 residues. The V end lost 5 bases, the J end lost 6 bases, and 17 bases lay between the germline ends. Germline loops: CDR1 SGHTA, CDR2 FQGNSA. The CDR3 loop reads CASSRRQVRAEQYF. The CDR3 region has the DNA TGTGCCAGCAGCCGACGACAGGTTCGAGCCGAGCAGTACTTC.

The chain recombines TRBV9 with TRBJ2-1, with D perhaps matching TRBD1 (5 bases). CDR3 size: 16 residues. Germline CDR1 reads SGDLS; CDR2 reads YYNGEE. Deletions cut 0 bases from V and 6 bases from J, with 16 bases between. The chain's CDR3 is CASSVAAGIGFNEQFF. CDR3 bases: TGTGCCAGCAGCGTAGCTGCAGGGATAGGTTTCAATGAGCAGTTCTTC.

This clonotype was recorded many times. This sequence joins TRBV21-1 and TRBJ2-1; the table names TRBD2, a call not compared with the DNA. TRBV21-1 counts as a pseudogene. The CDR3 spans 18 residues. The CDR3 here is CASSKGADPGTSGNEQFF. CDR3 coding DNA: TGTGCCAGCAGCAAAGGAGCTGATCCCGGGACTAGCGGCAATGAGCAGTTCTTC.

The V call is TRBV29-1, the J call TRBJ2-3; weak D call: TRBD2 (5 bases). In germline, CDR1 is SQVTM, CDR2 ANQGSEA. V was trimmed by 3 bases and J by 6 bases, leaving 7 bases between them. The CDR3 is made up of 11 amino acids. The CDR3 reads CSVDRGDTQYF. CDR3 bases: TGCAGCGTTGATCGGGGTGATACGCAGTATTTT.